These 2 T cell receptor beta chains share one sample of origin, sequenced in a study of cytomegalovirus exposure and HLA in healthy donors. In the PCR, 60 Vbeta and 13 Jbeta primers were used. Sequenced by immunoSEQ multiplex PCR; TCRdb stores in-frame clones only, minus some. This table holds over 40,000 clones, over 55% found once. Material: PBMCs. Receptors originate from a man aged 55-75 years in good health and CMV-seropositive.

The chain joins TRBV7-9 to TRBJ2-1; 8 bases are shared with TRBD2. J lost 8 bases, V lost 1 base, and 13 bases had no gene match. CDR1 is SEHNR and CDR2 is FQNEAQ in the germline V gene (reference sequence). There are 17 residues in the CDR3. The chain's CDR3 is CASSLGQAGEESDEQFF. DNA of the CDR3: TGTGCCAGCAGCTTAGGGCAAGCGGGAGAAGAAAGCGATGAGCAGTTCTTC.

The CDR3 is CASSSLMNTEAFF. Written as DNA, the CDR3 is TGTGCCAGCAGTTCTCTAATGAACACTGAAGCTTTCTTT. V usage is TRBV28 and J usage is TRBJ1-1; D is ambiguous. Per the germline V gene, CDR1 is MDHEN and CDR2 is SYDVKM. The CDR3 is 13 amino acids. Deletions cut 4 bases from V and 0 bases from J, with 6 bases between.